The T cell receptor beta chain under discussion was sequenced for a study of response to subunit inactivated influenza vaccine. Study outcomes and limitations: Each seasonal influenza vaccination, the authors suggested, recruits few new T cells.

The sample holds many counts of this clonotype. As yet, its antigen is unknown. TCRdb re-called the RT-PCR reads with MiXCR, one entry per CDR3 protein. Of 540,000 or so distinct CDR3 sequences detected, about an eighth appear once; the ten largest clones hold roughly 14%. CDR3 length: 19 residues. CDR1 is SGHDN, CDR2 FVKESK, per germline. Losses at the gene ends were 3 bases for V and 4 bases for J; bases not matched to a gene: 14. This rearrangement joins TRBV14 to TRBJ2-3; 12 bases align to TRBD2. The receptor was derived from a man aged 50 or older who received an inactivated influenza vaccine. This specimen consisted of PBMCs from blood, obtained roughly 47 days after vaccination. The CDR3 reads CASSQIRKTSGSPADTQYF. CDR3 DNA sequence: TGTGCCAGCAGCCAGATACGGAAGACTAGCGGGAGCCCGGCAGATACGCAGTATTTT.